The 30 T cell receptor beta chains presented below share a single source sample, sequenced in a study of beta chain features in type 1 diabetes. Since all of the isolated RNA was reverse transcribed, expressed TCRB transcripts were what got sequenced. Assay: immunoSEQ multiplex PCR; the TCRdb copy retains only in-frame clones and omits some. The sample has under 800,000 clones, 15% to 18% seen once. Sequenced material: naive CD4+ T cells from blood. The receptors were sampled from a man between 18 and 29 years old in good health.

This clone was seen a handful of times. The rearrangement joins TRBV4-3 to TRBJ2-1; D is uncertain. The CDR3 contains 13 residues. With 0 bases removed from V and 12 bases from J, the gap between germline ends came to 12 bases. CDR1 is LGHNA, CDR2 YSLEER, per germline. The CDR3 protein is CASSQDLLAGQFF. CDR3 nucleotides: TGCGCCAGCAGCCAAGACTTACTGGCCGGGCAGTTCTTC.

This clone was counted a few times. The chain employs TRBV9 and TRBJ2-2; D is unclear. The CDR3 contains 13 residues. V was pared by 5 bases and J by 1 base, with 6 bases between. The germline V gene encodes CDR1 SGDLS and CDR2 YYNGEE. The CDR3 bases are TGTGCCAGCAGATCAGGGAACACCGGGGAGCTGTTTTTT. This translates into CASRSGNTGELFF.

This clone was seen a handful of times. The rearrangement joins TRBV9 to TRBJ1-3; the D is unclear. Trimming took off 2 bases at V and 3 bases at J, with 6 bases between the two ends. Germline CDR1 is SGDLS and CDR2 is YYNGEE. This CDR3 has 13 residues. The CDR3 bases are TGTGCCAGCAGCGTTAGGGTTGGAAACACCATATATTTT. Amino acids: CASSVRVGNTIYF.

CDR3 sequence (DNA): TGTGCCAGCAGTTTCAGGGAGCTCCACAATGAGCAGTTCTTC. Protein: CASSFRELHNEQFF. The rearrangement joins TRBV27 to TRBJ2-1; the D gene could be TRBD1 or TRBD2 (5 bases each). Germline CDR1 reads MNHEY; CDR2 reads SMNVEV (reference sequence). Deletions cut 3 bases from V and 5 bases from J, with 11 bases between. The length of the CDR3 is 14 residues.

This CDR3 is CASSKGTLGYEQYF. DNA of the CDR3: TGTGCCAGTAGTAAGGGGACCCTTGGGTACGAGCAGTACTTC. This rearrangement joins TRBV19 to TRBJ2-7; D tentatively reads TRBD1 or TRBD2 (5 bases each). The V end lost 4 bases, the J end lost 4 bases, and 14 bases lay between the germline ends. The CDR3 totals 14 residues. Looked up from germline, CDR1 is LNHDA and CDR2 is SQIVND (reference sequence).

This chain links TRBV2 with TRBJ2-6; perhaps TRBD1 as D (6 bases). Trimming removed 5 bases from V and 2 bases from J, with 13 bases in between. Germline lookup yields CDR1 SNHLY and CDR2 FYNNEI. The CDR3 runs 16 residues. The CDR3: CASSLSGVAGANVLTF. Written as DNA, the CDR3 is TGTGCCAGCAGTTTGTCAGGGGTAGCTGGGGCCAACGTCCTGACTTTC.

In this sample, this clone turned up a few times. The rearrangement uses TRBV30 and TRBJ1-2, with a possible D match to TRBD1 (5 bases). The CDR3 is 13 residues long. V was clipped by 1 base and J by 4 bases, with 10 bases between them. In germline, CDR1 is GTSNPN, CDR2 SVGIG (reference sequence). As DNA, the CDR3 is TGTGCCTGGAGTGAATCAGGGCGCTATGGCTACACCTTC. It codes for CAWSESGRYGYTF.

This clone has more than one count but fewer than ten. This rearrangement joins TRBV2 to TRBJ2-6; either TRBD1 or TRBD2 may fit D (5 bases each). In germline, CDR1 is SNHLY, CDR2 FYNNEI. The ends were cut back, 7 bases at V and 10 bases at J, with 11 bases in the middle. The CDR3 has 12 amino acids. CDR3 in DNA: TGTGCCAGCACCTCAGAGGGGAACGTCCTGACTTTC. Protein product: CASTSEGNVLTF.

This clone was detected a few times. This chain uses TRBV6-5 with TRBJ2-5; tentatively, D is TRBD1 or TRBD2 (5 bases each). The germline CDR1 and CDR2 sequences are MNHEY and SVGAGI. The V gene lost 8 bases and the J gene lost 5 bases, with 21 bases spanning the gap. The CDR3 spans 15 residues. Here the CDR3 DNA reads TGTGCCAGCGGGATCGGCAAGGGACGCGGGGAGACCCAGTACTTC. Its translation: CASGIGKGRGETQYF.

This clone came up a few times. The V and J genes are TRBV27 and TRBJ1-1; D is ambiguous. V dropped 7 bases and J dropped 3 bases, with 15 bases sitting between them. The CDR3 has 14 amino acids. Germline V gene lookup returns CDR1 MNHEY and CDR2 SMNVEV (reference sequence). The CDR3, as DNA: TGTGCCAGCACCCTGACCCAGTGGGACACTGAAGCTTTCTTT. This gives the protein CASTLTQWDTEAFF.

The chain employs TRBV7-3 and TRBJ2-3; unclear D gene. CDR1 and CDR2 from the germline V gene are SGHTA and FQGTGA. Trimming stripped 1 base from V and 0 bases from J, with 5 bases between. This CDR3 is 14 amino acids long. CDR3 DNA sequence: TGTGCCAGCAGCTTAAAGGGTAGCACAGATACGCAGTATTTT. Its protein is CASSLKGSTDTQYF. The variable domain in full, with the rest retrieved from reference TRBV7-3 and TRBJ2-3, is GAGVSQTPSNKVTEKGKYVELRCDPISGHTALYWYRQSLGQGPEFLIYFQGTGAADDSGLPNDRFFAVRPEGSVSTLKIQRTERGDSAVYLCASSLKGSTDTQYFGPGTRLTVL.

The chain couples TRBV23-1 to TRBJ1-6; D is undetermined. TRBV23-1 is an ORF, with its function uncertain. The CDR3 totals 17 residues. Deletions cut 11 bases from V and 3 bases from J, with 23 bases between. The CDR3: CAGVGRHAFFYNSPLHF. The CDR3, as DNA: TGCGCCGGGGTTGGCCGACACGCTTTTTTCTATAATTCACCCCTCCACTTT.

This chain connects TRBV9 to TRBJ2-3; 7 positions match TRBD1. There are 14 residues in the CDR3. The J segment lost 0 bases and the V segment lost 7 bases, leaving 5 bases of the junction unmatched. The germline CDR1 and CDR2 sequences are SGDLS and YYNGEE. In nucleotides, the CDR3 is TGTGCCAGCGCCTCGACAGGGAGCACAGATACGCAGTATTTT. Amino acid sequence: CASASTGSTDTQYF.

The chain couples TRBV15 to TRBJ1-4, with D unclear. Germline CDR1 reads LNHNV; CDR2 reads YYDKDF (reference sequence). The CDR3 is made up of 14 amino acids. V gave up 4 bases and J gave up 0 bases, with 6 bases separating them. CDR3 residues: CATSKAATNEKLFF. As DNA, the CDR3 is TGTGCCACCAGCAAAGCAGCAACTAATGAAAAACTGTTTTTT.

The chain has TRBV15 and TRBJ1-1; D uncertain. The germline V gene encodes CDR1 LNHNV and CDR2 YYDKDF (reference sequence). This CDR3 comprises 18 residues. The V end was cut by 0 bases, the J end by 5 bases, with 22 bases between. This CDR3 is CATSREVLVPREVTEAFF. DNA for the CDR3: TGTGCCACCAGCAGAGAAGTATTGGTTCCCCGGGAGGTGACTGAAGCTTTCTTT.

This clone turned up a few times. The chain links TRBV28 to TRBJ1-6, with 9 bases aligning to TRBD1. The ends lost 6 bases at V and 4 bases at J; junction bases unmatched: 4. This CDR3 is built from 15 residues. Germline-derived CDR1 and CDR2 are MDHEN and SYDVKM. CDR3 DNA sequence: TGTGCCAGCAGACAGGGGGCACGTTATAATTCACCCCTCCACTTT. Translating gives CASRQGARYNSPLHF.

This clone was seen repeatedly, ten times or more. The chain carries TRBV10-3 and TRBJ1-1; D uncertain. V lost 4 bases, J lost 1 base, and 4 bases lay in between. The germline gives CDR1 ENHRY, CDR2 SYGVKD. This CDR3 is 12 amino acids long. CDR3 coding DNA: TGTGCCATCAGTGCGACGAACACTGAAGCTTTCTTT. It specifies CAISATNTEAFF.

This clone was observed a handful of times. The chain carries TRBV7-9 and TRBJ2-5; 12 bases agree with TRBD1. V was clipped by 3 bases and J by 5 bases; unmatched bases: 7. The CDR3 has 16 residues. Germline V lookup: CDR1 SEHNR, CDR2 FQNEAQ (reference sequence). This chain's CDR3 is CASSFGTGGVGETQYF. The CDR3 nucleotides are TGTGCCAGCAGCTTTGGGACAGGGGGCGTCGGGGAGACCCAGTACTTC. The full variable domain, rest sourced from reference TRBV7-9 and TRBJ2-5, is DTGVSQNPRHKITKRGQNVTFRCDPISEHNRLYWYRQTLGQGPEFLTYFQNEAQLEKSRLLSDRFSAERPKGSFSTLEIQRTEQGDSAMYLCASSFGTGGVGETQYFGPGTRLLVL.

This chain joins TRBV18 and TRBJ2-3, with a weak D call TRBD1 (5 bases). The CDR3 has 14 residues. Trimming left V 8 bases short and J 2 bases short, with 14 bases between. From germline, CDR1 is KGHSH and CDR2 LQKENI. The CDR3, as DNA: TGTGCCAGCATAAATCAGGGATTCACAGATACGCAGTATTTT. It specifies CASINQGFTDTQYF.

A few counts support this clone. The genes are TRBV7-9 and TRBJ2-7; TRBD1 aligns across 7 bases. Germline lookup yields CDR1 SEHNR and CDR2 FQNEAQ (reference sequence). The length of the CDR3 is 16 residues. The V segment lost 2 bases and the J segment 3 bases; nucleotides outside the gene matches: 10. CDR3: CASSLRAGTDGYEQYF. The CDR3 DNA is TGTGCCAGCAGCTTACGAGCCGGGACAGATGGCTACGAGCAGTACTTC.

The genes are TRBV9 and TRBJ2-5, with 11 bases lining up with TRBD2. This CDR3 region has 18 residues. With 5 bases clipped from V and 4 bases from J, the junction kept 16 bases outside the gene matches. Looked up from germline, CDR1 is SGDLS and CDR2 is YYNGEE. The CDR3 loop reads CASSEGGLAGGIRETQYF. The CDR3 DNA is TGTGCCAGCAGTGAGGGGGGGCTAGCGGGAGGAATCCGAGAGACCCAGTACTTC.

This clone was seen only a few times. This sequence joins TRBV4-1 and TRBJ1-1; no clear D. Germline V gene lookup returns CDR1 MGHRA and CDR2 YSYEKL. V lost 1 base, J lost 3 bases, and 18 bases lay in between. The CDR3 length is 17 residues. The CDR3 DNA reads as TGCGCCAGCAGCCAAGGTCTGGGCCGACGCTCGGACACTGAAGCTTTCTTT. It yields the protein CASSQGLGRRSDTEAFF.

The chain has TRBV7-3 and TRBJ2-2; D unresolved. The CDR3 is 13 amino acids. Germline-derived CDR1 and CDR2 are SGHTA and FQGTGA. V gave up 5 bases and J gave up 6 bases, with 10 bases separating them. The chain's CDR3 is CASSHSVAGELFF. The CDR3 nucleotides read TGTGCCAGCAGCCACTCCGTGGCCGGGGAGCTGTTTTTT.

This clone occurred a few times. This sequence joins TRBV5-1 and TRBJ2-7, with D unresolved. The CDR3 is 13 amino acids. Germline V gene sequence: CDR1 SGHRS, CDR2 YFSETQ. Trimming took off 0 bases at V and 6 bases at J, with 10 bases between the two ends. CDR3: CASSLEVFGEQYF. Here the CDR3 DNA reads TGCGCCAGCAGCTTGGAGGTATTCGGCGAGCAGTACTTC.

This clone showed up just a few times. V is TRBV30 and J is TRBJ2-5, with a possible D match to TRBD2 (6 bases). Trimming took off 3 bases at V and 9 bases at J, with 11 bases between the two ends. The CDR3 covers 11 residues. The germline V gene has CDR1 GTSNPN and CDR2 SVGIG (reference sequence). The CDR3 DNA reads TGTGCCTGGAGGGAAAGACTAGCCCAGTACTTC. It translates to CAWRERLAQYF.

This clone was seen more than once but under ten times. The chain is built from TRBV2 and TRBJ1-1; D gene unclear. Trimming took 8 bases from V and 4 from J, leaving 8 bases between them. Germline values: CDR1 SNHLY, CDR2 FYNNEI. This CDR3 comprises 11 residues. CDR3 sequence: CASLILTEAFF. CDR3 coding DNA: TGTGCCAGCCTAATACTCACTGAAGCTTTCTTT.

This clone was seen ten or more times. Additional DNA sequences in this sample encode the identical CDR3. The chain links TRBV7-9 to TRBJ1-1, with D perhaps TRBD1 (5 bases). Germline CDR1 and CDR2: SEHNR and FQNEAQ (reference sequence). This CDR3 is built from 13 residues. V was clipped by 5 bases and J by 1 base, with 8 bases between them. As DNA, the CDR3 is TGTGCCAGCAGCCTACAGGAGAACACTGAAGCTTTCTTT. It translates to CASSLQENTEAFF.

The chain links TRBV7-9 to TRBJ2-5; 10 bases agree with TRBD1. J gave up 2 bases and V 1 base, and 4 bases lay outside the gene matches. Germline-derived CDR1 and CDR2 are SEHNR and FQNEAQ (reference sequence). CDR3 length: 16 residues. The CDR3 DNA reads as TGTGCCAGCAGCTTAGGGGACAGGGGAGTACAAGAGACCCAGTACTTC. It translates to CASSLGDRGVQETQYF.

This chain uses TRBV5-1 with TRBJ1-1, with D maybe TRBD1 (5 bases). The V and J ends lost 4 bases and 1 base respectively, with 5 bases between them. Germline V gives CDR1 SGHRS, CDR2 YFSETQ. The CDR3 is made up of 12 amino acids. The CDR3 sequence is CASSRGNTEAFF. The CDR3 bases are TGCGCCAGCAGCAGGGGGAACACTGAAGCTTTCTTT. Looking up the rest from reference TRBV5-1 and TRBJ1-1 gives the full variable domain: KAGVTQTPRYLIKTRGQQVTLSCSPISGHRSVSWYQQTPGQGLQFLFEYFSETQRNKGNFPGRFSGRQFSNSRSEMNVSTLELGDSALYLCASSRGNTEAFFGQGTRLTVV.

The table lists this clone with a few counts. The junction departs from germline at one end; a sequencing error may be responsible. The V gene is TRBV7-7, the J gene TRBJ1-1; weak D call: TRBD1 (6 bases). CDR1 is SSHAT and CDR2 is FNYEAQ in the germline V gene (reference sequence). The CDR3 runs to 13 residues. CDR3 DNA: TGTGCTAGCAGCACGGACAGGAACACTGAAGCTTTCTTT. This encodes CASSTDRNTEAFF. Full variable domain (outside the CDR3, taken from reference TRBV7-7 and TRBJ1-1): GAGVSQSPRYKVTKRGQDVTLRCDPISSHATLYWYQQALGQGPEFLTYFNYEAQPDKSGLPSDRFSAERPEGSISTLTIQRTEQRDSAMYRCASSTDRNTEAFFGQGTRLTVV.